This T cell receptor beta chain was identified during a study of T cell responses to AZD1222 COVID-19 vaccine. Study outcomes and limitations: Repertoires were collected only later (after the peak T cell response had occurred). White British donors predominated, females outnumbered males, and clonal diversity was possibly underestimated.

Generated by immunoSEQ multiplex PCR, the TCRdb table keeps only in-frame clones and is missing some. The sample records more than 95,000 clones, 75% to 90% being singletons. The sample holds one count of this clone. Its target is not known. This sequence was found in an adult in good health. This sample comprised peripheral blood, obtained on day 0 of MenACWY control vaccination.

CDR3 in DNA: TGTGCCAGTAGGGGGCAGGAGAGCAATAATTCACCCCTCCACTTT. This gives the protein CASRGQESNNSPLHF. This chain connects TRBV19 to TRBJ1-6; TRBD1 might be the D (5 bases). This CDR3 spans 15 amino acids. V shed 6 bases and J shed 5 bases, with 14 bases lying between them. Germline CDR1 is LNHDA and CDR2 is SQIVND (reference sequence).